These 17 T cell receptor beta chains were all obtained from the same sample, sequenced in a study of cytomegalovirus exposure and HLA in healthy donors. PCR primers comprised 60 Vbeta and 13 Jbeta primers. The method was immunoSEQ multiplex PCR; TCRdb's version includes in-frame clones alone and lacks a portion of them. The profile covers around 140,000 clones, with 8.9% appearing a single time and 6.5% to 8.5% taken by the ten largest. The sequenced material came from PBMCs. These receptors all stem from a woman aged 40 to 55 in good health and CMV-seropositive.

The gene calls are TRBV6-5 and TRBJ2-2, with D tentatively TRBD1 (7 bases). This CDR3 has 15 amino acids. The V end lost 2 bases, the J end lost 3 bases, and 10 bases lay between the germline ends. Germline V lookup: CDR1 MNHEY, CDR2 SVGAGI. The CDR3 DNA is TGTGCCAGCAGTTACCAGGGGGGAGACACCGGGGAGCTGTTTTTT. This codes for CASSYQGGDTGELFF.

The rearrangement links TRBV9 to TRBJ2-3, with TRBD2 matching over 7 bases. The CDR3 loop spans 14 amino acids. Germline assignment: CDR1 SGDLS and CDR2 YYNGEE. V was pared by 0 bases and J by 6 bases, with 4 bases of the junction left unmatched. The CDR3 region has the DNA TGTGCCAGCAGCGTAGGACTAGCACCGGATACGCAGTATTTT. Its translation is CASSVGLAPDTQYF.

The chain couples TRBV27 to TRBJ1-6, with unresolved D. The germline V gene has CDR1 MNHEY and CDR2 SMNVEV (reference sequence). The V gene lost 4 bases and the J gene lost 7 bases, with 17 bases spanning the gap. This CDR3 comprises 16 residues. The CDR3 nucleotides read TGTGCCAGCAGTTCTACCGGAGGGCCCCTGAATTCACCCCTCCACTTT. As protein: CASSSTGGPLNSPLHF.

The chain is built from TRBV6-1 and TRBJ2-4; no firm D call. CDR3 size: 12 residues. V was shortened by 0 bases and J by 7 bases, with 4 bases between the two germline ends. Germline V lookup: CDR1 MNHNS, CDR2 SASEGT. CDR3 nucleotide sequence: TGTGCCAGCAGTGAAGCCGCGAACATTCAGTACTTC. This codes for CASSEAANIQYF.

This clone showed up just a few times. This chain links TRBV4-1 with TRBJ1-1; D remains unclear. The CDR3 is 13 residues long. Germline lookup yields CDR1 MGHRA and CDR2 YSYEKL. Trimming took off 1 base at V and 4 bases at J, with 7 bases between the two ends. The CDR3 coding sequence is TGCGCCAGCAGCCAAGTTCTAGGCACTGAAGCTTTCTTT. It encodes CASSQVLGTEAFF.

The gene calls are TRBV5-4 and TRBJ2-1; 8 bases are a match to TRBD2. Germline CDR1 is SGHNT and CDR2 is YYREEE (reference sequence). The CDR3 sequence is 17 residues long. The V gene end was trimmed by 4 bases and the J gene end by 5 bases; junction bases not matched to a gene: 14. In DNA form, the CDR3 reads TGTGCCAGCAGCCTCAACGGACTAGCCCCTGGAGACAATGAGCAGTTCTTC. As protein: CASSLNGLAPGDNEQFF.

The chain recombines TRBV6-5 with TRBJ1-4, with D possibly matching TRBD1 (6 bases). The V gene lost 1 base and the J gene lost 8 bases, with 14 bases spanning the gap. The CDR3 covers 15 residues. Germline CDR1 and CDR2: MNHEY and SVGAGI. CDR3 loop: CASSYLGAAGEKLFF. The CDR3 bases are TGTGCCAGCAGTTACTTGGGGGCGGCAGGAGAAAAACTGTTTTTT.

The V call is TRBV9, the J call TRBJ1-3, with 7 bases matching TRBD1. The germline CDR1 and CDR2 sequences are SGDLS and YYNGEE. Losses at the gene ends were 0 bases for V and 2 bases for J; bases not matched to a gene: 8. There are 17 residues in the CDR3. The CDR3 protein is CASSVEGTVGPGNTIYF. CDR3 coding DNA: TGTGCCAGCAGCGTAGAGGGGACAGTCGGGCCTGGAAACACCATATATTTT.

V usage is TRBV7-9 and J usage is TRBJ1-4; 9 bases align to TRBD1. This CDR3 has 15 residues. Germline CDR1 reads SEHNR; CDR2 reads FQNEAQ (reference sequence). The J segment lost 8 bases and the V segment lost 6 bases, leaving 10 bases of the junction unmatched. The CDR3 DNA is TGTGCCAGCAGTTTAACGACAGGGGGGGAAGAAAAACTGTTTTTT. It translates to CASSLTTGGEEKLFF.

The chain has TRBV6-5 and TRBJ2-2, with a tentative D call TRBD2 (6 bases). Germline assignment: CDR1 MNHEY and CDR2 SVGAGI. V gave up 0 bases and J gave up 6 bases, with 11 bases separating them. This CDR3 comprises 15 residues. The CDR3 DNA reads TGTGCCAGCAGTTACTCGATGCTAGCGCCCGGGGAGCTGTTTTTT. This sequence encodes CASSYSMLAPGELFF.

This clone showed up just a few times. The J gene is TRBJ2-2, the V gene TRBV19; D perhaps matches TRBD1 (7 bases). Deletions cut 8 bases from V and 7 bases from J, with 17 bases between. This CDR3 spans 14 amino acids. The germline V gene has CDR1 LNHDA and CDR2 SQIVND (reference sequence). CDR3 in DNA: TGTGCCAGTGGCCGGAGGGGGCAGGACGGGGAGCTGTTTTTT. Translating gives CASGRRGQDGELFF.

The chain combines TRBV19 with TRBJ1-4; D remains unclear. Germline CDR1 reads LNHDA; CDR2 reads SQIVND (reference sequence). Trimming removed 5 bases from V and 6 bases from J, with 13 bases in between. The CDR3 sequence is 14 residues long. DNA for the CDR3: TGTGCCAGTAGTTACGGTGGGAGCGATGAAAAACTGTTTTTT. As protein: CASSYGGSDEKLFF. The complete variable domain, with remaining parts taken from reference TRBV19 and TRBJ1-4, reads DGGITQSPKYLFRKEGQNVTLSCEQNLNHDAMYWYRQDPGQGLRLIYYSQIVNDFQKGDIAEGYSVSREKKESFPLTVTSAQKNPTAFYLCASSYGGSDEKLFFGSGTQLSVL.

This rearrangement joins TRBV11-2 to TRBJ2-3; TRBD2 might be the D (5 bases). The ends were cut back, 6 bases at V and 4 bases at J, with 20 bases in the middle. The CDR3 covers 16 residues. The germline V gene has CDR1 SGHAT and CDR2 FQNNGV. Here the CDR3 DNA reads TGTGCCAGCAGACCAGCGGCGGTCAGGCCCTCAGATACGCAGTATTTT. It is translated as CASRPAAVRPSDTQYF.

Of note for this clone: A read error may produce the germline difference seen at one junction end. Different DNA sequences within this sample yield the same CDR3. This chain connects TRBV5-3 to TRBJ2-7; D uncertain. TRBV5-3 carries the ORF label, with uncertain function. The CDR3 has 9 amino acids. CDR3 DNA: TGTGCAAGAAGCTGCAGGCAGTACTTC. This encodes CARSCRQYF.

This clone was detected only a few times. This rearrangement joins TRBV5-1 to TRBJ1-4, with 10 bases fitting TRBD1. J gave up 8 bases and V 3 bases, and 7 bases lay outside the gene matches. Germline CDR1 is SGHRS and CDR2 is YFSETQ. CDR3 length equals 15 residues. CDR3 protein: CASSWAGTGDEKLFF. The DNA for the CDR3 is TGCGCCAGCAGCTGGGCCGGGACAGGGGACGAAAAACTGTTTTTT.

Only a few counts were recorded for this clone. The CDR3 protein is CASKTGRAYNEQFF. The CDR3 nucleotides read TGTGCCAGTAAAACAGGGAGGGCTTACAATGAGCAGTTCTTC. The V and J genes are TRBV19 and TRBJ2-1; a possible D gene is TRBD2 (7 bases). This CDR3 region has 14 residues. Trimming left V 7 bases short and J 4 bases short, with 14 bases between. The germline V gene encodes CDR1 LNHDA and CDR2 SQIVND (reference sequence).

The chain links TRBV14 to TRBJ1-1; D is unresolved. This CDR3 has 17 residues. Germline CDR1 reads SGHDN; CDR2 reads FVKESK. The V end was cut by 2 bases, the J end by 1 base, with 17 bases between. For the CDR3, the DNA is TGTGCCAGCAGCCAATCGAGAATAGCCCGGGGGAACACTGAAGCTTTCTTT. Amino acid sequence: CASSQSRIARGNTEAFF.